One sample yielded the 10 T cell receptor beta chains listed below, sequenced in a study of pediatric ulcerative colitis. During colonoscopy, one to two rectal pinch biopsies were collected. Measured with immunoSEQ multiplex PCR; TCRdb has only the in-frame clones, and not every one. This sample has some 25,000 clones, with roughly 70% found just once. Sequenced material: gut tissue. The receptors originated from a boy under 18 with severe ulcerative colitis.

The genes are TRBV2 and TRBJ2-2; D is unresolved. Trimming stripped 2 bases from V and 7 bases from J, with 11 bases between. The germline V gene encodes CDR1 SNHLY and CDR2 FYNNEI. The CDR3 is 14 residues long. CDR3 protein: CASSELSRNGELFF. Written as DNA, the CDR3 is TGTGCCAGCAGTGAATTGTCCCGGAACGGGGAGCTGTTTTTT.

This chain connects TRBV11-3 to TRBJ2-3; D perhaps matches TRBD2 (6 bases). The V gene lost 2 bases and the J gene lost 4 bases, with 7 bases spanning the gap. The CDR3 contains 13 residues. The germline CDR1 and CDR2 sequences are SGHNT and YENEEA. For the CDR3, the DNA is TGTGCCAGCAGCTTAACTAGCTCAGATACGCAGTATTTT. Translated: CASSLTSSDTQYF. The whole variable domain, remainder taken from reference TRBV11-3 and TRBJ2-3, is EAGVVQSPRYKIIEKKQPVAFWCNPISGHNTLYWYLQNLGQGPELLIRYENEEAVDDSQLPKDRFSAERLKGVDSTLKIQPAELGDSAVYLCASSLTSSDTQYFGPGTRLTVL.

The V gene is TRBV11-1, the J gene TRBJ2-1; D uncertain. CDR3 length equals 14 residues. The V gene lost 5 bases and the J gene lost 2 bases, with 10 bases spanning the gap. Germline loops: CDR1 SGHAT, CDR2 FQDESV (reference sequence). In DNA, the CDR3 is TGTGCCAGCAGCCTCCTACCAGCCTACAATGAGCAGTTCTTC. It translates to CASSLLPAYNEQFF.

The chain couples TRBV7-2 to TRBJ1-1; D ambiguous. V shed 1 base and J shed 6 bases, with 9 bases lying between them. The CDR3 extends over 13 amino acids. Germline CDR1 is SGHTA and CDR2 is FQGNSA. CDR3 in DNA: TGTGCCAGCAGCTTAGGAGAGTTGGCTGAAGCTTTCTTT. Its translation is CASSLGELAEAFF.

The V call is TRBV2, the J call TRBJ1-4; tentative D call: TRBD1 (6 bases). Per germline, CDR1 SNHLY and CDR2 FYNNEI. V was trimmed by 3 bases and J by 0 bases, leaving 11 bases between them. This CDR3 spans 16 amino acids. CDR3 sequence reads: CASSDVRGPTNEKLFF. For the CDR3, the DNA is TGTGCCAGCAGTGATGTCAGGGGCCCAACTAATGAAAAACTGTTTTTT. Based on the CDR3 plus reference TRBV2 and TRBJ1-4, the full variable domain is EPEVTQTPSHQVTQMGQEVILRCVPISNHLYFYWYRQILGQKVEFLVSFYNNEISEKSEIFDDQFSVERPDGSNFTLKIRSTKLEDSAMYFCASSDVRGPTNEKLFFGSGTQLSVL.

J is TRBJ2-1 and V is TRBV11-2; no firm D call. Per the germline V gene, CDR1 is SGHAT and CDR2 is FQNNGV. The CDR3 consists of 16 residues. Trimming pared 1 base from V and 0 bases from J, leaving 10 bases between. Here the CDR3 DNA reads TGTGCCAGCAGCTTAGCGCTTGGAAGCTCCTACAATGAGCAGTTCTTC. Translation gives CASSLALGSSYNEQFF.

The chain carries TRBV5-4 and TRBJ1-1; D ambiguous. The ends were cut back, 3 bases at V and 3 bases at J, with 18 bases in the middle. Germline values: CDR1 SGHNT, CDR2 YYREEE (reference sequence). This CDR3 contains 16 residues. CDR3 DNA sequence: TGTGCCAGCAGCTCCGGAGTAGTACAAGGATACACTGAAGCTTTCTTT. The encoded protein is CASSSGVVQGYTEAFF.

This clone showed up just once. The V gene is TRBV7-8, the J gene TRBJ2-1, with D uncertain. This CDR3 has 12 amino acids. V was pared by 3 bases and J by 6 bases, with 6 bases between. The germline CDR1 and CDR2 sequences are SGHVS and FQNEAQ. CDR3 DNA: TGTGCCAGCAGCTTCCGGGTCAATGAGCAGTTCTTC. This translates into CASSFRVNEQFF. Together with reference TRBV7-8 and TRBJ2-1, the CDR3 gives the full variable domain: GAGVSQSPRYKVAKRGQDVALRCDPISGHVSLFWYQQALGQGPEFLTYFQNEAQLDKSGLPSDRFFAERPEGSVSTLKIQRTQQEDSAVYLCASSFRVNEQFFGPGTRLTVL.

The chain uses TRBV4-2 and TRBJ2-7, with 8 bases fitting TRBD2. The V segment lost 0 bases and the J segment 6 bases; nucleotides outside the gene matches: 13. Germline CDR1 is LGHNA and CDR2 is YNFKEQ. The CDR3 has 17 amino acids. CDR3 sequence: CASSQDVLGTRRFEQYF. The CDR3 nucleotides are TGTGCCAGCAGCCAAGATGTGCTTGGGACTAGGAGGTTCGAGCAGTACTTC.

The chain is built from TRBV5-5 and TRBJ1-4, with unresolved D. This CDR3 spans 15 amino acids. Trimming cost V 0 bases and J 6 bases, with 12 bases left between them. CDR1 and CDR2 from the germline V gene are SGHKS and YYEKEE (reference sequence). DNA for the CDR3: TGTGCCAGCAGCTTGGGATCTGGATGGGATGAAAAACTGTTTTTT. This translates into CASSLGSGWDEKLFF. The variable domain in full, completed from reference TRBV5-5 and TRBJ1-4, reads DAGVTQSPTHLIKTRGQQVTLRCSPISGHKSVSWYQQVLGQGPQFIFQYYEKEERGRGNFPDRFSARQFPNYSSELNVNALLLGDSALYLCASSLGSGWDEKLFFGSGTQLSVL.